This entry concerns a single TCR beta chain. Participants were placed into cohorts based on the clinical history they reported. Donors in Cohort 3 counted as recovered after two negative PCRs, clearance, or symptom resolution. Sequenced by immunoSEQ multiplex PCR; TCRdb stores in-frame clones only, minus some. Of 180,000 or so clones listed, roughly four fifths are singletons. The data were obtained in a study of blood T cell repertoires in COVID-19. Background on the study: T cells, B-cell-depleted T cells, or PBMCs provided the cDNA or gDNA that served as material.

The CDR3 sequence is 18 residues long. Germline assignment: CDR1 SGHVS and CDR2 FNYEAQ. Trimming pared 5 bases from V and 1 base from J, leaving 24 bases between. The V gene is TRBV7-6, the J gene TRBJ2-7; D might be TRBD2 (6 bases). This TCR came from a man aged 50-60 years who had recovered from COVID-19. Sequencing was done on a sample of PBMCs or T cells enriched from blood (not recorded which). The CDR3 bases are TGTGCCAGCAGCCCCCCAAACCTCATAGCGGCTACTTCCTACGAGCAGTACTTC. It yields the protein CASSPPNLIAATSYEQYF.